This is a list of T cell receptor beta chains from one sample in a study of identical twins. TCRdb re-called the 5' RACE reads with MiXCR, one entry per CDR3 protein. The sample has approximately 700,000 distinct CDR3 sequences; approximately 6% are singletons. The sequenced material came from naive T cells sorted from blood. The origin of the receptors is a man younger than 30 in good health. CDR3s include the opening cysteine and the closing phenylalanine or tryptophan. The D gene is left open where the match is weak. Clone size appears in some rows only: once, few, many, or a class for an expanded clone.

size,J,V,D,length,CDR3,DNA
many,TRBJ1-2,TRBV4-2,NA,14,CASSRIRDFGGYTF,TGTGCCAGCAGCCGGATCCGGGATTTTGGCGGCTACACCTTC
few,TRBJ2-5,TRBV7-3,TRBD2,18,CASSLRTPTSGAQETQYF,TGTGCCAGCAGCTTACGGACACCGACTAGCGGGGCACAAGAGACCCAGTACTTC
NA,TRBJ2-2,TRBV5-1,TRBD1,14,CASQTGVVTGELFF,TGCGCCAGCCAGACAGGGGTTGTAACCGGGGAGCTGTTTTTT
many,TRBJ2-7,TRBV6-2/TRBV6-3,TRBD2,15,CASSYYASGSYEQYF,TGTGCCAGCAGTTACTACGCTAGCGGAAGCTACGAGCAGTACTTC
many,TRBJ2-1,TRBV10-1,TRBD2,16,CASSVLAGRGYNEQFF,TGCGCCAGCAGTGTACTAGCGGGAAGAGGGTACAATGAGCAGTTCTTC
NA,TRBJ1-2,TRBV7-2,NA,13,CASSSRLGVGYTF,TGTGCCAGCAGCTCTCGGCTCGGGGTTGGCTACACCTTC
NA,TRBJ1-2,TRBV5-1,NA,15,CASSLAGGIDYGYTF,TGCGCCAGCAGCTTGGCCGGGGGCATCGACTATGGCTACACCTTC
many,TRBJ1-2,TRBV10-3,NA,13,CAISVGGSYGYTF,TGTGCCATCAGTGTAGGGGGAAGCTATGGCTACACCTTC
NA,TRBJ2-2,TRBV7-8,NA,15,CAISLGQTDTGELFF,TGTGCCATCAGCTTAGGACAAACCGACACCGGGGAGCTGTTTTTT
many,TRBJ2-1,TRBV11-2,TRBD2,15,CASSSGAGGFNEQFF,TGTGCCAGCAGCTCGGGAGCGGGGGGGTTCAATGAGCAGTTCTTC
NA,TRBJ2-7,TRBV11-2,TRBD2,18,CASSFLTVSAGVLDEQYF,TGTGCCAGCAGCTTCCTTACCGTATCAGCGGGAGTGCTGGACGAGCAGTACTTC
NA,TRBJ2-1,TRBV5-6,NA,15,CVSSLQISSYNEQFF,TGTGTCAGCAGCTTACAGATAAGCTCCTACAATGAGCAGTTCTTC
few,TRBJ2-2,TRBV24-1,NA,13,CATSGQKSGELFF,TGTGCCACCAGTGGTCAAAAGTCCGGGGAGCTGTTTTTT
many,TRBJ1-5,TRBV28,TRBD1,15,CASSSIDRGGHPQHF,TGTGCCAGCAGCTCAATCGACAGGGGTGGTCACCCCCAGCATTTT
many,TRBJ2-3,TRBV28,NA,16,CASLPVTAVARDTQYF,TGTGCCAGCCTTCCCGTGACAGCGGTGGCGAGAGATACGCAGTATTTT
few,TRBJ2-4,TRBV5-1,TRBD1,15,CASSLSGDRANIQYF,TGCGCCAGCAGCCTCTCCGGCGACAGGGCAAACATTCAGTACTTC
many,TRBJ2-1,TRBV28,NA,12,CASRKTGYEQFF,TGTGCCAGCAGAAAAACAGGGTATGAGCAGTTCTTC
many,TRBJ2-6,TRBV12-3/TRBV12-4,NA,14,CASTLLGGANVLTF,TGTGCCAGTACTCTCCTCGGAGGGGCCAACGTCCTGACTTTC
many,TRBJ2-7,TRBV10-3,NA,15,CAISEPDGVKYEQYF,TGTGCCATCAGTGAGCCAGATGGAGTAAAGTACGAGCAGTACTTC
few,TRBJ2-5,TRBV28,NA,13,CASSFPGVGTQYF,TGTGCCAGCAGTTTCCCAGGAGTAGGGACCCAGTACTTC
many,TRBJ1-2,TRBV19,NA,13,CASRQVGDDGYTF,TGTGCCAGTAGACAAGTGGGGGATGATGGCTACACCTTC
many,TRBJ2-7,TRBV12-3/TRBV12-4,TRBD2,15,CASSPPVSGSYEQYF,TGTGCCAGCAGTCCCCCGGTTAGCGGGAGTTACGAGCAGTACTTC
many,TRBJ1-5,TRBV24-1,TRBD1,15,CATSDAGGWNQPQHF,TGTGCCACCAGTGATGCAGGGGGTTGGAATCAGCCCCAGCATTTT
many,TRBJ1-2,TRBV29-1,TRBD1,13,CSVGGTGGEGYTF,TGCAGCGTTGGAGGGACAGGGGGCGAAGGCTACACCTTC
many,TRBJ2-5,TRBV20-1,NA,17,CSARDDAGKDLQETQYF,TGCAGTGCTAGAGATGACGCGGGAAAGGACCTCCAAGAGACCCAGTACTTC
NA,TRBJ2-1,TRBV10-3,TRBD2,14,CAAQAGELYNEQFF,TGTGCCGCCCAAGCGGGAGAGCTTTACAATGAGCAGTTCTTC
many,TRBJ1-5,TRBV12-3/TRBV12-4,TRBD1,14,CASSTQGQNQPQHF,TGTGCCAGCAGTACACAGGGGCAGAATCAGCCCCAGCATTTT
many,TRBJ2-2,TRBV29-1,NA,14,CSVVPGTGTGELFF,TGCAGCGTGGTGCCCGGGACTGGGACCGGGGAGCTGTTTTTT